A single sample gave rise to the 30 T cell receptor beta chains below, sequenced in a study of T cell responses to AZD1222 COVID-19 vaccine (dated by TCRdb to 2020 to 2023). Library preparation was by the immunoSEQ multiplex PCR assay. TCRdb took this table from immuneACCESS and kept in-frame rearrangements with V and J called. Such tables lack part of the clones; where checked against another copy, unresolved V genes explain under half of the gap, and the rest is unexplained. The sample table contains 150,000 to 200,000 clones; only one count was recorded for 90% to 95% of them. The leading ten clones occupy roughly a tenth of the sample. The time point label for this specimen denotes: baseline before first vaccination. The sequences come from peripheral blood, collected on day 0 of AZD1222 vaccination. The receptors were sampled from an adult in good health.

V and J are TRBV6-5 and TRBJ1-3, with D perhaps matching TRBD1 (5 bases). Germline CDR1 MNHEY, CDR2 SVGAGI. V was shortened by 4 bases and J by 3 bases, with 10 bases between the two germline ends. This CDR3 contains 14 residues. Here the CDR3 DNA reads TGTGCCAGCAGTTTCATAGGGGATGGAAACACCATATATTTT. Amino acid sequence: CASSFIGDGNTIYF.

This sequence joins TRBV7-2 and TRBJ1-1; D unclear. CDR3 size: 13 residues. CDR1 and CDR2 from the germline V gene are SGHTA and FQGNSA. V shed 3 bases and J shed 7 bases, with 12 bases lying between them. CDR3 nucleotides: TGTGCCAGCAGCTTTCAATCGAACGGTGAAGCTTTCTTT. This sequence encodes CASSFQSNGEAFF.

The CDR3 protein is CSARTGTMNTEAFF. DNA of the CDR3: TGCAGCGCGCGGACAGGGACGATGAACACTGAAGCTTTCTTT. J is TRBJ1-1 and V is TRBV29-1; 8 nucleotides match TRBD1. The germline V gene encodes CDR1 SQVTM and CDR2 ANQGSEA. This CDR3 contains 14 residues. Trimming at V came to 7 bases and at J to 0 bases, leaving 7 bases not matched to a gene. The complete variable domain, with remaining parts taken from reference TRBV29-1 and TRBJ1-1, reads SAVISQKPSRDICQRGTSLTIQCQVDSQVTMMFWYRQQPGQSLTLIATANQGSEATYESGFVIDKFPISRPNLTFSTLTVSNMSPEDSSIYLCSARTGTMNTEAFFGQGTRLTVV.

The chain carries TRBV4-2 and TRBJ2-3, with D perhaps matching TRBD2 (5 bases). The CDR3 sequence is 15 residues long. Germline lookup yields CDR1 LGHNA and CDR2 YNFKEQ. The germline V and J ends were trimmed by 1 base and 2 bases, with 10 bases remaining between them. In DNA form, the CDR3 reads TGTGCCAGCAGCCAAGTCGGGGTAAACACAGATACGCAGTATTTT. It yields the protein CASSQVGVNTDTQYF.

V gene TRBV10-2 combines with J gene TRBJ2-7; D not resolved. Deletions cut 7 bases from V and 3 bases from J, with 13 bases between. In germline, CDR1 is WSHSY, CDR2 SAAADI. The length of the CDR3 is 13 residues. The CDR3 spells CASTRDPVYEQYF. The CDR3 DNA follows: TGCGCCAGCACTCGAGACCCGGTCTACGAGCAGTACTTC.

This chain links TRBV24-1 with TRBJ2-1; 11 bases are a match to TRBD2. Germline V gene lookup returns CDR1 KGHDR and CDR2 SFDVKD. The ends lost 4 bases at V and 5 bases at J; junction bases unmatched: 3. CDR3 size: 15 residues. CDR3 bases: TGTGCCACCAGTGACCCGGGACTAGCGGACAATGAGCAGTTCTTC. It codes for CATSDPGLADNEQFF.

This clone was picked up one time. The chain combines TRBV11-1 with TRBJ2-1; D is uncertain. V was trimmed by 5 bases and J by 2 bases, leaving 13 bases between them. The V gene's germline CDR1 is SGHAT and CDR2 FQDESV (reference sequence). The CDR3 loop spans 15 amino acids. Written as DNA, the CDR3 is TGTGCCAGCAGCCTTTCTGTAGGACCCTACAATGAGCAGTTCTTC. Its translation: CASSLSVGPYNEQFF.

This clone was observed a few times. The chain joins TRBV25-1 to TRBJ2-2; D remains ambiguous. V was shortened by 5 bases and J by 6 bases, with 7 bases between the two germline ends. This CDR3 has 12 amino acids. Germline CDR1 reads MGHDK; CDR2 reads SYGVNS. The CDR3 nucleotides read TGTGCCAGCAGTCCCCGGGCCGGGGAGCTGTTTTTT. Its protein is CASSPRAGELFF.

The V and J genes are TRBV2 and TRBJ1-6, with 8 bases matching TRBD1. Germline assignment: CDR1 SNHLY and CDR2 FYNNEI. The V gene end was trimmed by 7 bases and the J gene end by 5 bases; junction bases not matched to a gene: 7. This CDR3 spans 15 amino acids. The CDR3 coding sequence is TGTGCCAGCAAGGACGTGACAGGGGATAATTCACCCCTCCACTTT. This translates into CASKDVTGDNSPLHF.

This CDR3 reads CASSSRLAGVHEQFF. The CDR3 DNA sequence: TGTGCCAGCAGCTCCCGACTAGCGGGAGTCCATGAGCAGTTCTTC. The chain is built from TRBV7-3 and TRBJ2-1, with TRBD2 matching over 12 bases. CDR1 is SGHTA, CDR2 FQGTGA, per germline. CDR3 length: 15 amino acids. With V trimmed by 4 bases and J by 8 bases, 6 bases remained unmatched.

CDR3 in amino acids: CASSFGGLGTGELFF. DNA of the CDR3: TGTGCCAGCAGCTTCGGGGGGCTGGGAACCGGGGAGCTGTTTTTT. This sequence joins TRBV7-9 and TRBJ2-2, with D possibly TRBD2 on 7 matching bases. The CDR3 is 15 amino acids. Trimming left V 3 bases short and J 5 bases short, with 13 bases between. Germline CDR1 SEHNR, CDR2 FQNEAQ (reference sequence). Filled out from reference TRBV7-9 and TRBJ2-2, the complete variable domain reads DTGVSQNPRHKITKRGQNVTFRCDPISEHNRLYWYRQTLGQGPEFLTYFQNEAQLEKSRLLSDRFSAERPKGSFSTLEIQRTEQGDSAMYLCASSFGGLGTGELFFGEGSRLTVL.

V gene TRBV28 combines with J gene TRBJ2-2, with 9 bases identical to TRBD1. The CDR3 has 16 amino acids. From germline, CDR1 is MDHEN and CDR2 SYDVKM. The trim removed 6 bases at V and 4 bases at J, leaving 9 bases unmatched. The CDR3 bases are TGTGCCAGCAGCTCCGGACAGGGGAGGGGCACCGGGGAGCTGTTTTTT. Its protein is CASSSGQGRGTGELFF.

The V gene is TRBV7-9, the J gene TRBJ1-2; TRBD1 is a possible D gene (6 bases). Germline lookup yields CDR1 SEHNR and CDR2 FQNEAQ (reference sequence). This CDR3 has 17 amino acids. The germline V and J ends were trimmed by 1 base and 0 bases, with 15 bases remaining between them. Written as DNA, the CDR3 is TGTGCCAGCAGCTTAGGGGTACAGGGCAAGACTAACTATGGCTACACCTTC. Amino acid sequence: CASSLGVQGKTNYGYTF.

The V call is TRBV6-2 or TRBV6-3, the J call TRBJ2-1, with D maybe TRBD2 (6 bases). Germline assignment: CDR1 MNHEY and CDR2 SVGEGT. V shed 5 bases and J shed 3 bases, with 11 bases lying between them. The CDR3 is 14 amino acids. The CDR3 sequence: CASSTADYYNEQFF. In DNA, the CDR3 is TGTGCCAGCAGTACGGCGGACTACTACAATGAGCAGTTCTTC.

The CDR3 bases are TGTGCCAGCAGCCTGGGAGCGGGAGCGAATGAGCAGTTCTTC. This sequence encodes CASSLGAGANEQFF. The chain employs TRBV7-3 and TRBJ2-1; 8 nucleotides line up with TRBD2. The CDR3 spans 14 residues. V was clipped by 5 bases and J by 7 bases; unmatched bases: 7. Per the germline V gene, CDR1 is SGHTA and CDR2 is FQGTGA.

This CDR3 reads CASSLDPANEQFF. In DNA, the CDR3 is TGTGCCAGCAGCTTAGATCCGGCCAATGAGCAGTTCTTC. V and J are TRBV7-8 and TRBJ2-1; D ambiguous. The CDR3 is made up of 13 amino acids. The germline CDR1 and CDR2 sequences are SGHVS and FQNEAQ. Trimming took 1 base from V and 6 from J, leaving 7 bases between them.

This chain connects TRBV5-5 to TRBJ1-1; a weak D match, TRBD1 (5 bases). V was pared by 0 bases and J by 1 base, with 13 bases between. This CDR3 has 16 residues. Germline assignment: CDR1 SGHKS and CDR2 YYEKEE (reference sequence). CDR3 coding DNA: TGTGCCAGCAGCTTGGACGCGGGGCGGAAGAACACTGAAGCTTTCTTT. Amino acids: CASSLDAGRKNTEAFF.

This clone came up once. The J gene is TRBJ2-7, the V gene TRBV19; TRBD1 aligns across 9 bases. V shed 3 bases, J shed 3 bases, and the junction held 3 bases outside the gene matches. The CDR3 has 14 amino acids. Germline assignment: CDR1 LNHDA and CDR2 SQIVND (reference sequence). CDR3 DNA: TGTGCCAGTAGTATTAAGGGACAGGGCTACGAGCAGTACTTC. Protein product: CASSIKGQGYEQYF.

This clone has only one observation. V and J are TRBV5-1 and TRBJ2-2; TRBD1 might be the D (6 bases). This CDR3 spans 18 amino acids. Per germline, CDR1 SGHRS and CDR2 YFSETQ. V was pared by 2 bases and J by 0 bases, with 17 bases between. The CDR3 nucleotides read TGCGCCAGCAGCTTATCCTTATGGACAGCCTCGAACACCGGGGAGCTGTTTTTT. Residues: CASSLSLWTASNTGELFF.

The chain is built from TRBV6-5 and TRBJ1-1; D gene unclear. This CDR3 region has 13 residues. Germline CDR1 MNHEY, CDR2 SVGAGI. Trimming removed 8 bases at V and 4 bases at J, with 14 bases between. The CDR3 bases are TGTGCCAGCTCGGGCGAAAGGGCCACTGAAGCTTTCTTT. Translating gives CASSGERATEAFF.

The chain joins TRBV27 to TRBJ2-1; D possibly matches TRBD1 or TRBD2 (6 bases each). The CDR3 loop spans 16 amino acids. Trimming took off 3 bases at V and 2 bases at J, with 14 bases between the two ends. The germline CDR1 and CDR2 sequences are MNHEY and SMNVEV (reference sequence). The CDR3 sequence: CASSLGGRVPYNEQFF. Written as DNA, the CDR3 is TGTGCCAGCAGTTTGGGGGGCAGGGTTCCCTACAATGAGCAGTTCTTC.

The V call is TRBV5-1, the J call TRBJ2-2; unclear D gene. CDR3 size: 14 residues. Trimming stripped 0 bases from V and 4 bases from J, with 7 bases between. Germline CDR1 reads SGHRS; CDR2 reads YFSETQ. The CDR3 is CASSLARTTGELFF. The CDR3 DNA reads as TGCGCCAGCAGCTTGGCCCGGACCACCGGGGAGCTGTTTTTT. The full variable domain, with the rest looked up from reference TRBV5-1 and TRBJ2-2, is KAGVTQTPRYLIKTRGQQVTLSCSPISGHRSVSWYQQTPGQGLQFLFEYFSETQRNKGNFPGRFSGRQFSNSRSEMNVSTLELGDSALYLCASSLARTTGELFFGEGSRLTVL.

CDR3 DNA sequence: TGCAGCGGTTCCGGGACAGTCCTCTACAATGAGCAGTTCTTC. This gives the protein CSGSGTVLYNEQFF. V usage is TRBV29-1 and J usage is TRBJ2-1, with 7 bases fitting TRBD1. V shed 7 bases, J shed 3 bases, and the junction held 9 bases outside the gene matches. Germline CDR1 reads SQVTM; CDR2 reads ANQGSEA. The CDR3 is made up of 14 amino acids.

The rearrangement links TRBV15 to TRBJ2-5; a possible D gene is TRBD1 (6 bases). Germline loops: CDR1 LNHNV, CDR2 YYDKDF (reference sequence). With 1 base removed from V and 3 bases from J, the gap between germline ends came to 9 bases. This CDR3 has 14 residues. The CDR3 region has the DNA TGTGCCACCAGCAGAGGGGACACCAAAGAGACCCAGTACTTC. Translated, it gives CATSRGDTKETQYF.

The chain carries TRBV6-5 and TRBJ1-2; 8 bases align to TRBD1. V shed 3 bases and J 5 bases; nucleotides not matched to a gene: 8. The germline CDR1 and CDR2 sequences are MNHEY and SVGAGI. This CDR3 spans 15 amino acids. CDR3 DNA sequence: TGTGCCAGCAGTTATTCAACAGGGGGGTATTATGGCTACACCTTC. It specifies CASSYSTGGYYGYTF.

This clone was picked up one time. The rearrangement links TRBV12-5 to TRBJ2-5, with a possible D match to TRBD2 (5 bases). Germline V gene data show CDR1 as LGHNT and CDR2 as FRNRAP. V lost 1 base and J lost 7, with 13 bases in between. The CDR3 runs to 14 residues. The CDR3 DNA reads TGTGCTAGTGGTTTGGCGGGGAGTTTTGGGACCCAGTACTTC. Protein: CASGLAGSFGTQYF.

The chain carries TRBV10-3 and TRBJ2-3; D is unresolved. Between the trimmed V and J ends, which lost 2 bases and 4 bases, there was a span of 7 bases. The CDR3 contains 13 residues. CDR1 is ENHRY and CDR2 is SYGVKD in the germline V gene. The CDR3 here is CAISERNSDTQYF. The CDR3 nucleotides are TGTGCCATCAGTGAGAGGAACTCAGATACGCAGTATTTT.

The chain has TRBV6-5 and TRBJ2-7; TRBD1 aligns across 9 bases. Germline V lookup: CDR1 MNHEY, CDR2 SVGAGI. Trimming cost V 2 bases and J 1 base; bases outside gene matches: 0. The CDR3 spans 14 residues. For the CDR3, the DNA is TGTGCCAGCAGTTACGGACAGGGGTCCTACGAGCAGTACTTC. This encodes CASSYGQGSYEQYF.

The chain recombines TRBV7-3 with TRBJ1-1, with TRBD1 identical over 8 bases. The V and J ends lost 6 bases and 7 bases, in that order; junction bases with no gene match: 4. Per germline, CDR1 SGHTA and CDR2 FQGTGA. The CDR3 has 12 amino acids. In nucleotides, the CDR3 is TGTGCCAGCAGTCCCGGACAGGGTGAAGCTTTCTTT. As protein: CASSPGQGEAFF.

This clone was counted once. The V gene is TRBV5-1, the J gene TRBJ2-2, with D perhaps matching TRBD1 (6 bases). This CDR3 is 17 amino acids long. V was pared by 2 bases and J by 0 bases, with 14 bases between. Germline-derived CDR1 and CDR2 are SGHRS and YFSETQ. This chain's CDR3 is CASSLQDRRSNTGELFF. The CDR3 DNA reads TGCGCCAGCAGCTTACAAGACAGGAGATCGAACACCGGGGAGCTGTTTTTT.